This is a list of T cell receptor beta chains from one sample in a study of blood T cell repertoires in COVID-19. Data came from immunoSEQ multiplex PCR; TCRdb stores just in-frame clones and leaves some out. The repertoire has roughly 360,000 clones, roughly four fifths of them found once; the top ten carry about 5.4%. Source material: PBMCs or T cells enriched from blood (not recorded which). The receptor source for this set is a woman in her forties or fifties who had recovered from COVID-19. CDR3s include the opening cysteine and the closing phenylalanine or tryptophan. The D gene is left open where the match is weak. The size of a clone is reported for some rows only, either as once, few or many, or as a class for expanded clones.

- TRBJ2-2 - TRBV5-5 TGTGCCACCAACCGGGACATAAACACCGGGGAGCTGTTTTTT CATNRDINTGELFF
- TRBJ1-2 - TRBV3-1/TRBV3-2 TGTGCCAGCAGCCCTGGGACGGGGGGAGGCTACACCTTC CASSPGTGGGYTF
- TRBJ1-1 - TRBV7-2 TGTGCCAGCAGCTGGAAAATGACTTATGAAGCTTTCTTT CASSWKMTYEAFF
few TRBJ1-2 TRBD1 TRBV5-1 TGCGCCAGCAGCTTATTACCTCCGGGACAGGGGATGTTTGGCTACACCTTC CASSLLPPGQGMFGYTF
- TRBJ2-1 TRBD2 TRBV30 TGTGCCTGGAGTAGAGGCGGGAGGGCCGTCGATGAGCAGTTCTTC CAWSRGGRAVDEQFF
- TRBJ2-5 TRBD2 TRBV5-1 TGCGCCAGCAGCTTGGAAGCGGGAGGGCTCAGAAGAGAGACCCAGTACTTC CASSLEAGGLRRETQYF
- TRBJ1-4 TRBD1 TRBV30 TGTGCCTGCATCAGGGGGGTTAATGAAAAACTGTTTTTT CACIRGVNEKLFF
- TRBJ2-3 TRBD2 TRBV19 TGTGCCAGTAGTGTACTAGCGGGAGGGCCAGGATCCCATACGCAGTATTTT CASSVLAGGPGSHTQYF
- TRBJ1-1 - TRBV15 TGTGCCACCAGCAGAACCCGGGACTTTGGGGAGTCGTTCTTT CATSRTRDFGESFF
- TRBJ1-6 - TRBV6-5 TGTGCCAGCACCGGGTCCTATAATTCACCCCTCCACTTT CASTGSYNSPLHF
- TRBJ1-4 - TRBV4-1 TGCGCCAGCAGCCAAGAACGGCGGTCAACTAATGAAAAACTGTTTTTT CASSQERRSTNEKLFF
- TRBJ1-4 - TRBV11-3 TGTGCCAGCAGCTTAGGCGTAGTAAATGAAAAACTGTTTTTT CASSLGVVNEKLFF